The 4 T cell receptor beta chains below come from one sample, sequenced in a study of blood T cells in healthy people across ages. Through a sample-barcoded 5' primer and a J-beta primer mix, a second PCR was run for about 6 to 12 cycles. TCRdb re-called the 5' RACE reads through MiXCR, storing one row per CDR3 protein. Among 450,000 to 600,000 distinct CDR3 sequences listed, about 26% were seen once. These data also featured in a second study, about T cells of mothers and their children.

Sample: blood. The source is a boy aged 2-9 years in good health.

The J gene is TRBJ2-7, the V gene TRBV4-1; 8 nucleotides line up with TRBD1. The trim removed 0 bases at V and 2 bases at J, leaving 6 bases unmatched. The CDR3 has 16 residues. Germline lookup yields CDR1 MGHRA and CDR2 YSYEKL. CDR3 residues: CASSQEWQGAAYEQYF. The CDR3 region has the DNA TGCGCCAGCAGCCAAGAGTGGCAGGGGGCGGCCTACGAGCAGTACTTC.

The chain combines TRBV12-3 or TRBV12-4 with TRBJ2-7; D gene unclear. V was cut by 3 bases and J by 6 bases, with 9 bases left in between. The CDR3 loop spans 12 amino acids. CDR3 nucleotides: TGTGCCAGCAGTTTTCCGGGTCTCGAGCAGTACTTC. Translated, it gives CASSFPGLEQYF.

This clonotype has just a few counts. The CDR3 coding sequence is TGTGCCAGCAGCCCCGCTGGCGGGGGGGCCCCAGATACGCAGTATTTT. This sequence encodes CASSPAGGGAPDTQYF. The V call is TRBV9, the J call TRBJ2-3; 9 bases agree with TRBD2. V lost 4 bases to trimming and J lost 4 bases; unmatched junction nucleotides: 10. CDR1 SGDLS and CDR2 YYNGEE come from the germline V gene. The CDR3 extends over 16 amino acids. Looking up the rest from reference TRBV9 and TRBJ2-3 gives the full variable domain: DSGVTQTPKHLITATGQRVTLRCSPRSGDLSVYWYQQSLDQGLQFLIQYYNGEERAKGNILERFSAQQFPDLHSELNLSSLELGDSALYFCASSPAGGGAPDTQYFGPGTRLTVL.

The DNA of the CDR3 is TGTGCCAGCAGATCGACAGGGGTTAATTCACCCCTCCACTTT. Its translation is CASRSTGVNSPLHF. This chain links TRBV6-2 or TRBV6-3 with TRBJ1-6, with 8 bases fitting TRBD1. The CDR3 has 14 amino acids. With V trimmed by 6 bases and J by 6 bases, 4 bases remained unmatched. The germline CDR1 and CDR2 sequences are MNHEY and SVGEGT.